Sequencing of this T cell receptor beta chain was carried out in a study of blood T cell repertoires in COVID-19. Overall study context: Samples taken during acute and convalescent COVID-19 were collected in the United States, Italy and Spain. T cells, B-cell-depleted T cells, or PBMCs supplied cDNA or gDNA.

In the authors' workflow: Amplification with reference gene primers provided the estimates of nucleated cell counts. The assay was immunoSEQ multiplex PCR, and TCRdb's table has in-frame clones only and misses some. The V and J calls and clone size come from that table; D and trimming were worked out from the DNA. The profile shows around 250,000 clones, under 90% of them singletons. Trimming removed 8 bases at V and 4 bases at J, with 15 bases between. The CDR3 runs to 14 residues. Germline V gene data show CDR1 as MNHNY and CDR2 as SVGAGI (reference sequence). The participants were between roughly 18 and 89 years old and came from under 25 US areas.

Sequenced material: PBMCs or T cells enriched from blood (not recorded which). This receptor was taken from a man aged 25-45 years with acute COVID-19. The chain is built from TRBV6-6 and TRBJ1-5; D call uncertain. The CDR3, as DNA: TGTGCCAGCGAACAGCCGGGGAAGAATCAGCCCCAGCATTTT. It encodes CASEQPGKNQPQHF.